The entry below gives a single T cell receptor (beta chain) sequence along with its context. It lacks a known antigen. The input lacks base qualities; no much larger clone sits a single base away. RNA was extracted using the RNeasy kit, and roughly 0.5 to 1 microgram was reverse transcribed with random hexamers. The immunoSEQ multiplex PCR assay, covering 54 Vbeta and 13 Jbeta segments, was used to amplify TCR beta CDR3 regions. PCR amplification bias was corrected by using a synthetic template baseline for primer optimization and computational correction. The authors' pipeline ran thus. Only productive sequences were kept, with reads annotated to V, D and J genes according to IMGT and analyzed in immunoSEQ Analyzer. Clonality was calculated as one minus the Shannon entropy normalized by log2 of the number of productive unique sequences. For each patient and control, public and private clones were evaluated within the 100 most prevalent clones. A clone was defined as Susac-specific if it was absent from the healthy and MS cohorts, from 1052 published viral clones and from other ImmuneACCESS disease sequences. TCRdb handled the public reads itself, with Q25 trimming in fastp and clone calling in MiXCR, and kept productive beta chains. Rows with a matching CDR3 protein are joined into one entry that keeps the most common DNA and genes. TCRdb's processing, not the authors', yielded these V and J calls. The sample data list some 100,000 distinct CDR3 sequences, and 90% to 95% of these were observed just once. The ten largest clones take up roughly 0.088% of the sample.

This entry belongs to a study of CD8 T cells in Susac syndrome (dated by TCRdb to about 2019). Broadly, across the study: Repertoire sequencing was used to test whether CD8+ T cell activation and differentiation in Susac syndrome was antigen driven.

Peripheral blood CD8+ and CD4+ T cells from healthy donors, Susac syndrome patients and multiple sclerosis patients were profiled by high-throughput TCR beta sequencing. The multiple sclerosis controls were treatment-naive patients who had stable or active relapsing-remitting disease and met the revised McDonald criteria. CD8+ TEMRA cells were enriched by FACS, while bulk CD8+ and CD4+ T cells were purified by magnetic negative isolation. Blood was collected in EDTA tubes and processed within 24 hours, with PBMCs isolated through density gradient centrifugation. PBMCs destined for TCR sequencing were cryopreserved in liquid nitrogen and later thawed in a 37 °C water bath. The sorted or isolated CD4+, CD8+ and CD8+ TEMRA cells reached a purity of at least 90%. The CDR3 contains 16 residues, cysteine and phenylalanine counted. The DNA shown is the 48-base CDR3, in frame from base 1. CDR1 and CDR2 were assigned from the germline V gene (reference sequence) as LNHDA and SQIVND. Trimming costs V 3 bases and J 0 bases, and their ends lie 9 bases apart.

Overall study results and their limits: The study acknowledged that relatively few individuals were included in the TCR sequencing and HLA analysis.

Material: CD4+ T cells from PBMCs. This TCR was recovered from a human donor with multiple sclerosis. The chain joins TRBV19 to TRBJ2-6; a tentative D match to TRBD2 spans 6 bases. CDR3 loop: CASSMGGRSGANVLTF. The DNA is as follows: TGTGCCAGTAGTATGGGGGGACGCTCTGGGGCCAACGTCCTGACTTTC.